This T cell receptor (beta chain) stems from a study of neoadjuvant nivolumab and ipilimumab in lung cancer. Whole-study results and caveats: Higher pretherapy blood TCR richness went with higher resected-tumor richness. TCR clonality did not significantly correlate with pathologic tumor regression.

Per the germline V gene, CDR1 is SGDLS and CDR2 is YYNGEE. This CDR3 spans 15 amino acids. Trimming removed 0 bases from V and 8 bases from J; junction bases left unmatched: 5. Repertoires were generated with immunoSEQ multiplex PCR, while TCRdb's copy carries only in-frame clones and drops some. This sample has 2,500 to 3,500 clones, with roughly 85% found just once. A note on this clone: Its specificity is not known.

V is TRBV9 and J is TRBJ2-3; 11 bases match TRBD2. Sample: tumor tissue, taken after neoadjuvant nivolumab, alone or with ipilimumab, at or shortly before surgery. The sequence was obtained from an adult with non-small cell lung cancer. DNA of the CDR3: TGTGCCAGCAGCGTAGTAGCGGGAGGGCCAGGTACGCAGTATTTT. This sequence encodes CASSVVAGGPGTQYF.